The 31 T cell receptor beta chains reported below all come from one sample, sequenced in a study of human T cells and chemical hapten exposure. TCRdb recomputed calls from the RACE reads with MiXCR, one row per CDR3 protein. The table has about 120,000 distinct CDR3 sequences, roughly 13% seen once. Described time point: patch test 1, 2 weeks after DPC sensitization. This sample's treatment: therapeutic diphenylcyclopropenone sensitization with weekly scalp DPC. The specimen was whole blood, collected in connection with sensitization to the hapten diphenylcyclopropenone (DPC). The source of these receptors is a man between 18 and 29 years old with alopecia areata. Some clones in this sample may be carry-over from other donors' samples.

The chain couples TRBV20-1 to TRBJ1-1, with 8 nucleotides matching TRBD1. The CDR3 is 13 amino acids. J lost 1 base, V lost 5 bases, and 3 bases had no gene match. CDR1 DFQATT and CDR2 SNEGSKA come from the germline V gene (reference sequence). The chain's CDR3 is CSASGQGNTEAFF. DNA of the CDR3: TGCAGTGCTTCAGGACAGGGGAACACTGAAGCTTTCTTT.

The chain recombines TRBV6-2 or TRBV6-3 with TRBJ2-7; unclear D gene. V lost 0 bases and J 3 bases, leaving 6 bases between the germline ends. The CDR3 has 13 amino acids. Germline values: CDR1 MNHEY, CDR2 SVGEGT. CDR3 nucleotide sequence: TGTGCCAGCAGTTACTCGGTAAACTACGAGCAGTACTTC. Translation: CASSYSVNYEQYF.

At least ten counts were recorded for this clonotype. The chain recombines TRBV20-1 with TRBJ2-1; D is possibly TRBD1 (5 bases). V lost 6 bases to trimming and J lost 2 bases, with 14 bases between them. This CDR3 contains 14 residues. The V gene's germline CDR1 is DFQATT and CDR2 SNEGSKA (reference sequence). As DNA, the CDR3 is TGCAGTGCAAAGACAGTTCAAACCTACAATGAGCAGTTCTTC. Its protein product is CSAKTVQTYNEQFF.

This chain links TRBV12-3 or TRBV12-4 with TRBJ2-1, with TRBD1 identical over 10 bases. The CDR3 runs to 15 residues. With V trimmed by 5 bases and J by 8 bases, 9 bases remained unmatched. CDR3 bases: TGTGCCAGCAGTCCCCCGGGACAGGGGTGGGATGAGCAGTTCTTC. Translating gives CASSPPGQGWDEQFF.

The rearrangement joins TRBV27 to TRBJ2-2; TRBD2 agrees at 11 bases. The CDR3 is 16 amino acids. The ends lost 5 bases at V and 5 bases at J; junction bases unmatched: 7. Germline assignment: CDR1 MNHEY and CDR2 SMNVEV (reference sequence). The CDR3 protein is CASSKLAGVLTGELFF. As DNA, the CDR3 is TGTGCCAGCAGTAAACTAGCGGGGGTACTGACCGGGGAGCTGTTTTTT.

The gene calls are TRBV18 and TRBJ2-1; 7 nucleotides line up with TRBD1. The V segment lost 3 bases and the J segment 4 bases; nucleotides outside the gene matches: 3. The CDR3 has 14 amino acids. Germline V gene data show CDR1 as KGHSH and CDR2 as LQKENI. CDR3 coding DNA: TGTGCCAGCTCACCGGGCAGGGGGTACAATGAGCAGTTCTTC. Translated: CASSPGRGYNEQFF.

This clonotype was recorded a few times. The J gene is TRBJ2-7, the V gene TRBV12-3 or TRBV12-4, with D maybe TRBD2 (5 bases). Between the trimmed V and J ends, which lost 0 bases and 5 bases, there was a span of 8 bases. The length of the CDR3 is 13 residues. The CDR3 spells CASSLASGNEQYF. The CDR3 DNA reads TGTGCCAGCAGTTTAGCGTCCGGGAACGAGCAGTACTTC.

This clonotype was observed a handful of times. The J gene is TRBJ1-6, the V gene TRBV28, with TRBD1 matching over 7 bases. The germline V gene encodes CDR1 MDHEN and CDR2 SYDVKM. The CDR3 spans 16 residues. The V segment lost 4 bases and the J segment 11 bases; nucleotides outside the gene matches: 14. The CDR3: CASSSTGALRVTPLHF. The CDR3 DNA reads TGTGCCAGCAGTTCCACAGGGGCCCTTCGGGTGACACCCCTCCACTTT.

The V gene is TRBV28, the J gene TRBJ2-5; 8 bases fit TRBD2. Germline CDR1 is MDHEN and CDR2 is SYDVKM. J was trimmed by 4 bases and V by 8 bases; bases with no gene match: 15. This CDR3 spans 16 amino acids. CDR3: CASRGGSGPLTETQYF. The CDR3 DNA follows: TGTGCCAGCCGGGGGGGTAGCGGGCCTTTGACAGAGACCCAGTACTTC.

This clonotype has more than one count but fewer than ten. The chain recombines TRBV7-2 with TRBJ2-1; no clear D gene. The CDR3 is made up of 13 amino acids. The V gene lost 5 bases and the J gene lost 7 bases, with 12 bases spanning the gap. Germline CDR1 is SGHTA and CDR2 is FQGNSA. CDR3: CASSPPYSNEQFF. The CDR3 nucleotides read TGTGCCAGCAGCCCCCCGTATTCAAATGAGCAGTTCTTC.

This clonotype showed up just a few times. This chain connects TRBV5-1 to TRBJ2-1, with TRBD2 matching over 9 bases. The germline V gene has CDR1 SGHRS and CDR2 YFSETQ. This CDR3 region has 16 residues. Trimming removed 0 bases from V and 5 bases from J; junction bases left unmatched: 6. CDR3 nucleotide sequence: TGCGCCAGCAGCTTGGCCCGGAGACTAGCGGACAATGAGCAGTTCTTC. This codes for CASSLARRLADNEQFF.

The chain recombines TRBV21-1 with TRBJ1-3; the table's D call, TRBD1, was not checked against the DNA. TRBV21-1 constitutes a pseudogene. CDR3 length equals 15 residues. CDR3 residues: CASNSGEFSGNTIYF. The CDR3 nucleotides read TGTGCCAGCAACTCCGGGGAGTTCTCTGGAAACACCATATATTTT.

The rearrangement links TRBV7-9 to TRBJ1-4; D remains unclear. Germline CDR1 SEHNR, CDR2 FQNEAQ (reference sequence). The CDR3 totals 15 residues. V was cut by 5 bases and J by 5 bases, with 15 bases left in between. The chain's CDR3 is CASSRTRGSNEKLFF. The DNA for the CDR3 is TGTGCCAGCAGCCGCACGCGGGGATCGAATGAAAAACTGTTTTTT. Looking up the rest from reference TRBV7-9 and TRBJ1-4 gives the full variable domain: DTGVSQNPRHKITKRGQNVTFRCDPISEHNRLYWYRQTLGQGPEFLTYFQNEAQLEKSRLLSDRFSAERPKGSFSTLEIQRTEQGDSAMYLCASSRTRGSNEKLFFGSGTQLSVL.

This clonotype has a count of ten or more. This chain uses TRBV15 with TRBJ2-5; the D gene is possibly TRBD1 (6 bases). The CDR3 consists of 14 residues. V was pared by 0 bases and J by 1 base, with 6 bases between. Germline CDR1 LNHNV, CDR2 YYDKDF (reference sequence). Here the CDR3 reads CATSREDSQETQYF. The CDR3 coding sequence is TGTGCCACCAGCAGAGAGGACAGCCAAGAGACCCAGTACTTC. Supplemented by reference TRBV15 and TRBJ2-5, the full variable domain reads DAMVIQNPRYQVTQFGKPVTLSCSQTLNHNVMYWYQQKSSQAPKLLFHYYDKDFNNEADTPDNFQSRRPNTSFCFLDIRSPGLGDTAMYLCATSREDSQETQYFGPGTRLLVL.

The chain employs TRBV6-5 and TRBJ2-2; D ambiguous. The CDR3 is 13 residues long. From germline, CDR1 is MNHEY and CDR2 SVGAGI. V was trimmed by 3 bases and J by 4 bases, leaving 6 bases between them. CDR3 in amino acids: CASSYSPTGELFF. The DNA of the CDR3 is TGTGCCAGCAGTTATAGCCCCACCGGGGAGCTGTTTTTT.

This clonotype was observed many times. The chain couples TRBV7-2 to TRBJ2-1; the match to TRBD1 covers 7 bases. The germline CDR1 and CDR2 sequences are SGHTA and FQGNSA. J gave up 6 bases and V 8 bases, and 4 bases lay outside the gene matches. The CDR3 extends over 12 amino acids. As DNA, the CDR3 is TGTGCCAGCGGCAGACAGGGCAATGAGCAGTTCTTC. Translated, it gives CASGRQGNEQFF.

This clonotype was counted a few times. The chain couples TRBV11-2 to TRBJ2-1; unclear D gene. With 4 bases removed from V and 9 bases from J, the gap between germline ends came to 13 bases. This CDR3 has 13 amino acids. CDR1 and CDR2 from the germline V gene are SGHAT and FQNNGV. The DNA for the CDR3 is TGTGCCAGCAGCTCCCACATAAACATTGAGCAGTTCTTC. Translation: CASSSHINIEQFF.

This rearrangement joins TRBV10-3 to TRBJ1-1, with TRBD1 as a possible D gene (6 bases). CDR1 and CDR2 from the germline V gene are ENHRY and SYGVKD. V lost 3 bases and J 4 bases, leaving 15 bases between the germline ends. CDR3 length equals 15 residues. CDR3 DNA sequence: TGTGCCATCAGTGAATGGGGGGGCAGGGCCACTGAAGCTTTCTTT. Its protein product is CAISEWGGRATEAFF.

This clonotype was found a few times. The CDR3 protein is CASSQGPLQYGYTF. The CDR3 DNA follows: TGTGCCAGCAGCCAAGGTCCACTTCAATATGGCTACACCTTC. V gene TRBV4-2 combines with J gene TRBJ1-2; D is unclear. CDR3 length: 14 residues. CDR1 is LGHNA, CDR2 YNFKEQ, per germline. Trimming shortened V by 1 base and J by 5 bases, and 11 bases separated the two germline ends.

The J gene is TRBJ2-5, the V gene TRBV6-4; TRBD2 aligns across 8 bases. The CDR3 sequence is 14 residues long. Germline V lookup: CDR1 MRHNA, CDR2 SNTAGT. The V and J ends lost 4 bases and 6 bases, in that order; junction bases with no gene match: 7. CDR3 nucleotide sequence: TGTGCCAGCAGTGCGGGACTAGGTGCGAAGACCCAGTACTTC. Residues: CASSAGLGAKTQYF.

The CDR3 here is CASSYLPDSAGGYTF. The CDR3 DNA reads TGTGCCAGCAGTTATCTCCCGGACAGCGCTGGTGGCTACACCTTC. The gene calls are TRBV6-2 or TRBV6-3 and TRBJ1-2, with D possibly matching TRBD1 (6 bases). Trimming cost V 3 bases and J 7 bases, with 18 bases left between them. The CDR3 runs to 15 residues. Germline values: CDR1 MNHEY, CDR2 SVGEGT.

This chain uses TRBV27 with TRBJ2-7, with D possibly being TRBD1 or TRBD2 (5 bases each). V was shortened by 6 bases and J by 2 bases, with 14 bases between the two germline ends. Germline lookup yields CDR1 MNHEY and CDR2 SMNVEV (reference sequence). The CDR3 loop spans 14 amino acids. CDR3 sequence: CASRPTGTTYEQYF. In DNA, the CDR3 is TGTGCCAGCAGACCGACTGGGACGACCTACGAGCAGTACTTC.

This clonotype is medium-sized in the sample. The genes are TRBV11-2 and TRBJ2-1, with 7 bases lining up with TRBD1. CDR1 is SGHAT and CDR2 is FQNNGV in the germline V gene. The CDR3 totals 16 residues. With 5 bases clipped from V and 4 bases from J, the junction kept 11 bases outside the gene matches. The DNA for the CDR3 is TGTGCCAGCAGCCACAGGGGAAGTGACAGGTACAATGAGCAGTTCTTC. Translation gives CASSHRGSDRYNEQFF. The full variable domain, completed using reference TRBV11-2 and TRBJ2-1, is EAGVAQSPRYKIIEKRQSVAFWCNPISGHATLYWYQQILGQGPKLLIQFQNNGVVDDSQLPKDRFSAERLKGVDSTLKIQPAKLEDSAVYLCASSHRGSDRYNEQFFGPGTRLTVL.

This clonotype was detected only a few times. The chain is built from TRBV27 and TRBJ2-3; maybe TRBD1 (6 bases). CDR1 and CDR2 from the germline V gene are MNHEY and SMNVEV (reference sequence). The ends were cut back, 5 bases at V and 3 bases at J, with 27 bases in the middle. This CDR3 spans 19 amino acids. CDR3: CASSPIPGQPRGETDTQYF. CDR3 DNA: TGTGCCAGCAGTCCAATCCCCGGACAGCCGAGGGGAGAAACAGATACGCAGTATTTT.

The chain combines TRBV5-1 with TRBJ1-2; no definite D call. The CDR3 has 14 amino acids. CDR1 is SGHRS, CDR2 YFSETQ, per germline. V lost 0 bases, J lost 4 bases, and 10 bases lay in between. The CDR3 bases are TGCGCCAGCAGCTTGGACGGCAGTCCCTATGGCTACACCTTC. This codes for CASSLDGSPYGYTF.

J is TRBJ1-6 and V is TRBV12-3 or TRBV12-4; 10 positions agree with TRBD1. This CDR3 is built from 15 residues. V was pared by 8 bases and J by 5 bases, with 6 bases of the junction left unmatched. CDR3 residues: CASGRDRGHNSPLHF. The CDR3 DNA sequence: TGTGCCAGCGGTCGGGACAGGGGTCATAATTCACCCCTCCACTTT.

This clonotype came up a few times. V usage is TRBV5-6 and J usage is TRBJ1-5, with D unclear. V lost 1 base and J 1 base, leaving 12 bases between the germline ends. The CDR3 has 16 residues. Germline V gives CDR1 SGHDT, CDR2 YYEEEE. The CDR3 nucleotides are TGTGCCAGCAGCTTGTATGCGGGTGTAAGCAATCAGCCCCAGCATTTT. Protein: CASSLYAGVSNQPQHF.

This clonotype was picked up a small number of times. The rearrangement uses TRBV11-1 and TRBJ1-1, with D unresolved. This CDR3 is 11 amino acids long. Per the germline V gene, CDR1 is SGHAT and CDR2 is FQDESV (reference sequence). The ends were cut back, 2 bases at V and 8 bases at J, with 6 bases in the middle. DNA for the CDR3: TGTGCCAGCAGCTTAAAAGGAGAAGCTTTCTTT. It specifies CASSLKGEAFF.

There are a few counts of this clonotype. J is TRBJ2-6 and V is TRBV27; 9 nucleotides match TRBD1. This CDR3 contains 19 residues. Germline V CDR1 and CDR2: MNHEY, SMNVEV (reference sequence). V was pared by 4 bases and J by 0 bases, with 10 bases of the junction left unmatched. The chain's CDR3 is CASSSLPGQGSSGANVLTF. The CDR3 region has the DNA TGTGCCAGCAGTTCCCTCCCGGGACAGGGTTCCTCTGGGGCCAACGTCCTGACTTTC.

The chain joins TRBV4-1 to TRBJ2-7, with D maybe TRBD1 (6 bases). Looked up from germline, CDR1 is MGHRA and CDR2 is YSYEKL. This CDR3 contains 13 residues. The germline V and J ends were trimmed by 3 bases and 4 bases, with 10 bases remaining between them. CDR3 loop: CASSQPQGYEQYF. The DNA for the CDR3 is TGCGCCAGCAGCCAGCCCCAGGGGTACGAGCAGTACTTC.

The chain joins TRBV6-6 to TRBJ1-1; D uncertain. Trimming removed 2 bases at V and 1 base at J, with 5 bases between. There are 13 residues in the CDR3. Germline loops: CDR1 MNHNY, CDR2 SVGAGI (reference sequence). CDR3 loop: CASSYEGNTEAFF. In DNA, the CDR3 is TGTGCCAGCAGTTACGAGGGGAACACTGAAGCTTTCTTT.